This entry is about one TCR beta chain. It has no known antigen specificity. One base away there is no much larger clone; base qualities are not given. Whole blood was collected in K2EDTA tubes by collaborating institutions according to the institutions' own protocols. For TCRbeta analysis, collaborators shipped samples in one of three forms: frozen whole blood, isolated PBMCs, or DNA extracted from either of those sample types. V has 7 bases trimmed and J has 4 bases trimmed; junction bases matching no gene number 3. Reading from cysteine to phenylalanine, the CDR3 counts 14 amino acids. CDR3 DNA is the only sequence kept; it has 42 bases, read in frame from the first base. CDR1 is given as MNHNY and CDR2 as SVGAGI, both from the germline V gene (reference sequence). TCRbeta CDR3 regions were amplified from genomic DNA by means of the immunoSEQ Assay, a bias-controlled multiplex PCR. The paper's processing steps were these. The number of nucleated cells in each sample was estimated from the amplification of reference gene primers within the assay. Sequence reads were collapsed and filtered to measure the absolute abundance of every unique TCRbeta CDR3 rearrangement. For each sample, productive Simpson clonality was calculated as the square root of Simpson's diversity index across productive rearrangements. Here the immuneACCESS table is served through TCRdb, limited to in-frame sequences with V and J called. Missing clones are a known gap in these copies; in checked studies unresolved V genes cover under half, and the rest lacks a known reason. Clonal size and the V and J genes are those of that table, whereas D and trimming came from the DNA. The sample table holds 150,000 to 250,000 clones, of which 70% to 85% were seen once. Together, the top ten hold about 6.9% of the sample.

The data derive from a study of blood T cell repertoires in COVID-19 (dated by TCRdb to 2018 to 2020). About the study as a whole: Samples from collaborators originated in the United States, Italy and Spain and spanned both the acute and convalescent phases of COVID-19. The prospective study material was composed of cDNA or gDNA derived from T cells, B-cell-depleted T cells, or PBMCs. Deeply sampled blood TCRbeta repertoires from subjects exposed to, actively infected with, or recovered from COVID-19 were included in the dataset. The repertoires were released in a freely available public database intended as a resource for research on the immune response to SARS-CoV-2. The samples were drawn from the first 160 participants of the ongoing ImmuneRACE study and from 1,254 subjects provided by 6 global collaborators. A de-identified subject ID, COVID-19 status, age in years and sex were almost always included in the sample metadata. Where available, HLA class I and class II types were taken from metadata supplied by the sample provider and were not determined by assay-based typing.

Findings and caveats that apply to the study as a whole: How much clinical and demographic metadata was included differed by source and by participant, and the metadata was provided uncurated.

This receptor was identified in a human donor with acute or convalescent COVID-19. The donor label of this sample is uncertain. The specimen was peripheral blood. The rearranged segments are TRBV6-6 and TRBJ2-1; 11 junctional bases match TRBD1. Here is the DNA: TGTGCCAGCACTTGGGACAGGGGGTACAATGAGCAGTTCTTC. This gives the protein CASTWDRGYNEQFF.